Below are 21 T cell receptor beta chains sequenced from a single sample in a study of tumor-infiltrating lymphocytes in primary liver carcinoma. A primer matching the constant region was used to make TCR beta cDNA from about 500 ng of total RNA. Each TCR beta library was derived from three nested multiplex PCR rounds that employed slightly modified ARM-PCR. The first two PCR rounds used TRBV1-TRBV30 forward primers with a C-beta reverse primer, 9 to 10 cycles each. TCRdb re-analysed the multiplex PCR reads in MiXCR, keeping a single row per CDR3 protein. Of about 320,000 distinct CDR3 sequences listed, 50% to 60% are singletons. Blood RNA originated from unsorted whole blood, with germline DNA additionally extracted. Sequenced sample: peripheral blood. All receptors come from a woman in her twenties or thirties with primary liver carcinoma and hepatitis B virus infection.

The chain joins TRBV12-3 or TRBV12-4 to TRBJ2-3; possibly TRBD1 for D (6 bases). The CDR3 spans 13 residues. Trimming pared 3 bases from V and 5 bases from J, leaving 9 bases between. Written as DNA, the CDR3 is TGTGCCAGCAGTTTTAAGGGGGTAGATACGCAGTATTTT. This gives the protein CASSFKGVDTQYF.

CDR3 region: CASSPTGQNTGELFF. CDR3 coding DNA: TGTGCCAGCAGCCCAACGGGACAGAACACCGGGGAGCTGTTTTTT. The rearrangement uses TRBV7-8 and TRBJ2-2; a weak D match, TRBD1 (6 bases). Germline CDR1 reads SGHVS; CDR2 reads FQNEAQ. CDR3 size: 15 residues. The V gene lost 5 bases and the J gene lost 1 base, with 11 bases spanning the gap.

With respect to this clonotype: A single base separates this from a much larger clone, so it may be a read error. This chain joins TRBV4-1 and TRBJ2-7; D might be TRBD2 (6 bases). The V gene's germline CDR1 is MGHRA and CDR2 YSYEKL. There are 15 residues in the CDR3. The CDR3 nucleotides read TGCGCCATCAGCTCGGGGACTGGATCCCTCTACGAGCAGTACTTC. Its translation is CAISSGTGSLYEQYF.

Details on this clonotype: A read error is possible here, since a much larger clone lies one base away. The chain joins TRBV4-2 to TRBJ2-4, with TRBD2 as a possible D gene (7 bases). V was trimmed by 0 bases and J by 8 bases, leaving 17 bases between them. CDR1 is LGHNA and CDR2 is YNFKEQ in the germline V gene. The CDR3 runs 16 residues. The CDR3: CASSQETIGGADIQYF. DNA of the CDR3: TGTGCCAGCAGCCAAGAGACGATTGGGGGGGCGGACATTCAGTACTTC.

For this clonotype: At one of its ends the junction is not consistent with the germline gene, which may arise from a read error. The rearrangement joins TRBV2 to TRBJ2-2; D not resolved. Germline CDR1 is SNHLY and CDR2 is FYNNEI. The CDR3 is 15 amino acids. DNA for the CDR3: TGTGCCAGCAGTGGAGTCAGTCTAAACAGCGGGGAGCTGTTTTTT. It yields the protein CASSGVSLNSGELFF. Drawing the rest from reference TRBV2 and TRBJ2-2, the complete variable domain is EPEVTQTPSHQVTQMGQEVILRCVPISNHLYFYWYRQILGQKVEFLVSFYNNEISEKSEIFDDQFSVERPDGSNFTLKIRSTKLEDSAMYFCASSGVSLNSGELFFGEGSRLTVL.

With respect to this clonotype: This CDR3 is missing its conserved last phenylalanine or tryptophan, likely due to a read error. The V call is TRBV12-5, the J call TRBJ2-2; 8 bases are a match to TRBD2. This CDR3 comprises 14 residues. CDR1 is LGHNT, CDR2 FRNRAP, per germline. The V gene end was trimmed by 1 base and the J gene end by 6 bases; junction bases not matched to a gene: 1. CDR3 amino acids: CASGLDGRAGELFI. The CDR3 DNA follows: TGTGCTAGTGGTTTGGACGGGAGGGCCGGGGAGCTGTTTATT.

This clonotype has a count of ten or more. The J gene is TRBJ1-4, the V gene TRBV11-2; maybe TRBD1 (5 bases). From germline, CDR1 is SGHAT and CDR2 FQNNGV. The CDR3 sequence is 17 residues long. The germline V and J ends were trimmed by 7 bases and 1 base, with 19 bases remaining between them. The CDR3 DNA sequence: TGTGCCAGCACTAAACAGGACCGGGGAAGAACTAATGAAAAACTGTTTTTT. Translation gives CASTKQDRGRTNEKLFF.

The CDR3 bases are TGTGCCAGCAGCCCGGCCCGGGGGAACTACGAGCAGTACTTC. Translated, it gives CASSPARGNYEQYF. The chain combines TRBV7-8 with TRBJ2-7; maybe TRBD2 (6 bases). V was pared by 5 bases and J by 3 bases, with 14 bases between. The germline gives CDR1 SGHVS, CDR2 FQNEAQ. There are 14 residues in the CDR3.

This clonotype appeared a single time. This chain uses TRBV2 with TRBJ2-3; weak D call: TRBD1 (5 bases). The V and J ends lost 4 bases and 2 bases respectively, with 19 bases between them. CDR1 and CDR2 (germline): SNHLY, FYNNEI. The length of the CDR3 is 17 residues. The CDR3 loop reads CASSALGLVQPTDTQYF. CDR3 sequence (DNA): TGTGCCAGCAGTGCACTGGGGCTGGTCCAACCCACAGATACGCAGTATTTT.

V usage is TRBV28 and J usage is TRBJ2-7; possibly TRBD2 for D (5 bases). The length of the CDR3 is 12 residues. Germline lookup yields CDR1 MDHEN and CDR2 SYDVKM. Trimming removed 6 bases from V and 7 bases from J, with 13 bases in between. This CDR3 is CASSRRVYEQYF. The CDR3 DNA is TGTGCCAGCAGCCGGCGGGTCTATGAGCAGTACTTC.

Regarding this clonotype: The junction and the germline gene differ at one end; a read error may be behind it. V is TRBV11-2 and J is TRBJ2-3; tentatively, D is TRBD1 or TRBD2 (5 bases each). The germline V gene has CDR1 SGHAT and CDR2 FQNNGV. The CDR3 is 17 amino acids. For the CDR3, the DNA is TGTGCCAGCAGCTTAGGTCAGACAGCGGAGCTCACAGATGCGCAGTATTTT. It yields the protein CASSLGQTAELTDAQYF.

The rearrangement joins TRBV4-2 to TRBJ2-1, with D perhaps TRBD1 (6 bases). This CDR3 is 16 amino acids long. CDR1 is LGHNA, CDR2 YNFKEQ, per germline. Trimming removed 1 base from V and 0 bases from J, with 10 bases in between. In DNA, the CDR3 is TGTGCCAGCAGCCAAGCCCCGGACAGCTCCTACAATGAGCAGTTCTTC. Protein product: CASSQAPDSSYNEQFF.

The rearrangement links TRBV5-4 to TRBJ2-3; possibly TRBD2 for D (5 bases). V gave up 3 bases and J gave up 2 bases, with 13 bases separating them. CDR3 length: 15 residues. CDR1 and CDR2 (germline): SGHNT, YYREEE (reference sequence). CDR3 region: CASSSGQTNTDTQYF. The CDR3, as DNA: TGTGCCAGCAGCTCTGGCCAGACTAACACAGATACGCAGTATTTT.

A remark on this clonotype: The germline gene is not matched at one end of the junction; a read error may be the cause. The rearrangement uses TRBV6-5 and TRBJ1-1, with 7 nucleotides matching TRBD1. CDR3 length: 12 amino acids. From germline, CDR1 is MNHEY and CDR2 SVGAGI. DNA of the CDR3: TGTGCCACCTCACAGGGGAACACTGAAGCTTCCTTT. Its protein is CATSQGNTEASF.

About this clonotype: Relative to the germline gene, one junction end is altered; a read error may explain this. The chain is built from TRBV12-3 or TRBV12-4 and TRBJ2-1, with D hard to call. The CDR3 spans 15 residues. Here the CDR3 reads CASSLGSPVYHEQFF. The CDR3 DNA reads TGTGCCAGCAGTTTGGGGTCGCCCGTCTACCATGAGCAGTTCTTC.

The rearrangement links TRBV28 to TRBJ2-1, with 9 bases aligning to TRBD1. Germline V gives CDR1 MDHEN, CDR2 SYDVKM. The CDR3 totals 14 residues. V lost 8 bases and J lost 7; bases outside the gene matches: 9. CDR3 DNA: TGTGCCAGCCAACCCGGGACAGGGAGGAATGAGCAGTTCTTC. Translated: CASQPGTGRNEQFF. Supplemented by reference TRBV28 and TRBJ2-1, the full variable domain reads DVKVTQSSRYLVKRTGEKVFLECVQDMDHENMFWYRQDPGLGLRLIYFSYDVKMKEKGDIPEGYSVSREKKERFSLILESASTNQTSMYLCASQPGTGRNEQFFGPGTRLTVL.

As concerns this clonotype: Sequence at one end of the junction differs from germline and may be a read error. The gene calls are TRBV11-1 and TRBJ2-1; D unresolved. The length of the CDR3 is 19 residues. Germline V gene data show CDR1 as SGHAT and CDR2 as FQDESV (reference sequence). The CDR3 sequence: CSSSSRLVATAHTHNEQFF. DNA for the CDR3: TGTTCCAGCAGCTCGCGATTAGTCGCGACTGCACACACACACAATGAGCAGTTCTTC.

This clonotype was counted only a few times. A clone one base away is much larger, so this may be a read error. The chain combines TRBV6-5 with TRBJ2-5, with D unresolved. The CDR3 is 15 amino acids. The germline gives CDR1 MNHEY, CDR2 SVGAGI. The CDR3 DNA follows: TGTGCCAGCAGTTACTCGAATGCCTACCAAGAGATCCAGTACTTC. Translation: CASSYSNAYQEIQYF.

This clonotype occurred once. The junction does not match germline at one end; this may be a read error. This chain uses TRBV11-2 with TRBJ1-1; maybe TRBD1 (5 bases). The CDR3 totals 12 residues. CDR1 and CDR2 (germline): SGHAT, FQNNGV. This CDR3 is CASILGPTEAFF. The CDR3 DNA follows: TGTGCCAGCATCTTAGGCCCGACAGAGGCTTTCTTT.

Concerning this clonotype: It may be a read error: a sequence one base away is much more abundant. The chain uses TRBV29-1 and TRBJ2-1; 8 nucleotides agree with TRBD2. Per the germline V gene, CDR1 is SQVTM and CDR2 is ANQGSEA. The CDR3 consists of 12 residues. This CDR3 reads CSIETGGNEQFF. The CDR3 DNA reads as TGCAGCATTGAGACGGGAGGGAATGAGCAGTTCTTC.

The genes are TRBV7-9 and TRBJ2-1, with 12 nucleotides matching TRBD2. The CDR3 loop spans 14 amino acids. Germline V gene data show CDR1 as SEHNR and CDR2 as FQNEAQ (reference sequence). V shed 8 bases, J shed 7 bases, and the junction held 6 bases outside the gene matches. The chain's CDR3 is CASSITSGRNEQFF. The CDR3 coding sequence is TGTGCCAGCTCCATAACTAGCGGGAGGAATGAGCAGTTCTTC. The whole variable domain, filled in from reference TRBV7-9 and TRBJ2-1, reads DTGVSQNPRHKITKRGQNVTFRCDPISEHNRLYWYRQTLGQGPEFLTYFQNEAQLEKSRLLSDRFSAERPKGSFSTLEIQRTEQGDSAMYLCASSITSGRNEQFFGPGTRLTVL.